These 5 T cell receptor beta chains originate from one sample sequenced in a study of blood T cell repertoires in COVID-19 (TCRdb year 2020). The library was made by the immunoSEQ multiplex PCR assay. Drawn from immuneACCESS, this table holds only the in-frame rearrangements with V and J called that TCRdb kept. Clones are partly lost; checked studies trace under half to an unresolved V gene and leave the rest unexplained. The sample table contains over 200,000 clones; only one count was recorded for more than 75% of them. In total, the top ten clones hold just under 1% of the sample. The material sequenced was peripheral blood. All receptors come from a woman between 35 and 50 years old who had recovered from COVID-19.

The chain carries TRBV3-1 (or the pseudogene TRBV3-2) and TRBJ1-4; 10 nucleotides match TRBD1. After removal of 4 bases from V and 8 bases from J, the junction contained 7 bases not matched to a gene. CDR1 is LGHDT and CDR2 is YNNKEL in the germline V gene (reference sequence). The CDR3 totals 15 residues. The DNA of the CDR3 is TGTGCCAGCAGCCTACCCGGGACAGGGGCCGAAAAACTGTTTTTT. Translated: CASSLPGTGAEKLFF.

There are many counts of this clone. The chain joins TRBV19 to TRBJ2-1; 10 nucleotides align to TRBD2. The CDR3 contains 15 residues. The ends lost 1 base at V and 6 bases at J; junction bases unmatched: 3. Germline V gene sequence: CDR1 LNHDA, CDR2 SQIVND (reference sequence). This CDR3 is CASSIGGTSVNEQFF. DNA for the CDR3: TGTGCCAGTAGTATAGGCGGGACTAGCGTCAATGAGCAGTTCTTC.

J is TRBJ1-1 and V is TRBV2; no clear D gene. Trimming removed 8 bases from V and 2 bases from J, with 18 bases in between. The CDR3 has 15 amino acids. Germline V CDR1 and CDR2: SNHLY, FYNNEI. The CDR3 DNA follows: TGTGCCAGCGCCCGAGGGCTGAGGGATAACACTGAAGCTTTCTTT. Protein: CASARGLRDNTEAFF.

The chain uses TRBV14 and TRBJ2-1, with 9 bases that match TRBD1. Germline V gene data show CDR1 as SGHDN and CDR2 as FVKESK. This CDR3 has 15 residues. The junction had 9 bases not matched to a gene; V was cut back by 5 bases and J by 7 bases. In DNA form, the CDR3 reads TGTGCCAGCAGCAGAACAGGGGGCGCGGGGAATGAGCAGTTCTTC. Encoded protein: CASSRTGGAGNEQFF.

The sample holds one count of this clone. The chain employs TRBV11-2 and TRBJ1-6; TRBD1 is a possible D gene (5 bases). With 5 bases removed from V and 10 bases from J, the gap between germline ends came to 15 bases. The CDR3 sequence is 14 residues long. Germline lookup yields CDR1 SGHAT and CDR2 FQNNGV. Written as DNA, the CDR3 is TGTGCCAGCAGCCCCGGACAAACACTATCACCCCTCCACTTT. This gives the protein CASSPGQTLSPLHF.